The clone carrying this T cell receptor (beta chain) was counted ten times or more. These data belong to a study of human T cells and chemical hapten exposure. TCRdb re-analysed the RACE reads in MiXCR, keeping a single row per CDR3 protein. The data contain some 50,000 distinct CDR3 sequences, approximately 4.8% of them seen just once; the ten biggest clones take up around 5.8%. The CDR3 covers 15 residues. Germline CDR1 is MRHNA and CDR2 is SNTAGT. V dropped 4 bases and J dropped 6; count of bases not matched to a gene: 8. Time point noted: healthy volunteer bleed at 2 weeks. Total RNA came from unfractionated whole blood.

The sequence derives from a human donor in good health. Some clones in this sample may be carry-over from other donors' samples. V gene TRBV6-4 combines with J gene TRBJ2-1; 8 bases are shared with TRBD2. Sequencing was done on a sample of whole blood. The CDR3 spells CASSVAGGASNEQFF. CDR3 bases: TGTGCCAGCAGTGTGGCGGGAGGCGCCTCCAATGAGCAGTTCTTC.